This T cell receptor beta chain derives from a study of response to subunit inactivated influenza vaccine. The study's findings and limits: Authors suggested that a seasonal influenza vaccination recruits few new T cells each time.

Using its own MiXCR run on the RT-PCR reads, TCRdb lists one record per CDR3 protein. The sample carries hundreds of thousands of distinct CDR3 sequences, about a sixth recorded once. V shed 3 bases and J shed 5 bases, with 18 bases lying between them. Germline CDR1 reads SGHTA; CDR2 reads FQGNSA. The CDR3 is 16 amino acids. With respect to this clonotype: Its cognate antigen is unknown.

The rearrangement links TRBV7-2 to TRBJ2-3, with D possibly matching TRBD1 (7 bases). The sample consisted of PBMCs from blood, taken 11 to 12 days after vaccination. This TCR was sampled from a man aged 50-59 years who received an inactivated influenza vaccine. The DNA of the CDR3 is TGTGCCAGCAGCTTTGGGCGGGACAGATTAGGAGATACGCAGTATTTT. This gives the protein CASSFGRDRLGDTQYF. Based on the CDR3 plus reference TRBV7-2 and TRBJ2-3, the full variable domain is GAGVSQSPSNKVTEKGKDVELRCDPISGHTALYWYRQSLGQGLEFLIYFQGNSAPDKSGLPSDRFSAERTGGSVSTLTIQRTQQEDSAVYLCASSFGRDRLGDTQYFGPGTRLTVL.